There are a few counts of the clone carrying this T cell receptor (beta chain). The antigen remains unidentified. This sample was included in a study of Ad26.COV2.S vaccination and SARS-CoV-2 variants. Study as a whole: Ad26.COV2.S was injected intramuscularly once or twice, 56 days apart.

Study-wide results and limits: Following vaccination, spike-specific CD8+ and CD4+ T cell responses reportedly exhibited substantial breadth. People who got the vaccine had more spike-specific TCR breadth than people who got placebo. TCR breadth and depth analyses may have underestimated total T cell responses.

Treatment: about 20 received Ad26.COV2.S at low or high dose, single or two shots; about 5 received placebo; per-sample allocation not given. Following the first vaccine or placebo injection, samples were taken on day 63. CDR3 length: 18 residues. The germline CDR1 and CDR2 sequences are LNHDA and SQIVND (reference sequence). V lost 5 bases and J lost 6, with 26 bases in between. Profiled with immunoSEQ multiplex PCR; TCRdb holds only in-frame clones, not every one. The sample yields 440,000 or so clones, roughly 90% seen once. This specimen was peripheral blood, taken in a trial of Ad26.COV2.S vaccine versus placebo. This receptor was identified in a person between 18 and 59 years old who received the Ad26.COV2.S COVID-19 vaccine or a placebo. The chain joins TRBV19 to TRBJ1-5, with D unclear. The CDR3 sequence is CASSFPSLVPPVGQPQHF. The CDR3 region has the DNA TGTGCCAGTAGTTTTCCCTCCTTAGTTCCCCCCGTTGGTCAGCCCCAGCATTTT.